The sequence of this TCR beta chain was determined in a study of T-cell memory formation after mild COVID-19. The sample holds a few counts of this clonotype. Its antigen remains unidentified. General observations from the study: SARS-CoV-2 specificity of second-wave clones peaking day 37 was unconfirmed. Clones shrinking between day 15 and 85 showed a balanced CD4/CD8 split, and those that grew later tilted toward CD4+.

TCRdb reanalysed the 5' RACE reads using MiXCR and keeps one entry per CDR3 protein. Of a few hundred thousand distinct CDR3 sequences in the sample, around 15% were seen once. This receptor was obtained from a man between 18 and 29 years old who had mild COVID-19 (a few samples of this study predate the infection). Cell type and time point are not known. The specimen sequenced was PBMCs or a T cell subset sorted from them (not recorded which).

As DNA, the CDR3 is TGTGCCAGCAGCTACCATGGCACTCCCAACACTGAAGCTTTCTTT. Translating gives CASSYHGTPNTEAFF. The rearrangement links TRBV6-2 or TRBV6-3 to TRBJ1-1, with D unresolved. The V end lost 6 bases, the J end lost 2 bases, and 16 bases lay between the germline ends. CDR3 size: 15 residues. Germline V gene data show CDR1 as MNHEY and CDR2 as SVGEGT.